The rows below give T cell receptor beta chains drawn from one sample of a study of blood T cells in healthy people across ages. TCRdb independently ran MiXCR on the 5' RACE reads; one entry per CDR3 protein. The table records nearly 800,000 distinct CDR3 sequences, about 25% of them present only once. These data were also reused for a study on T cells of mothers and their children.

The sequenced sample was blood. The receptor source for this set is a boy aged 10-17 years in good health. Each CDR3 is given with its conserved first and last residue. D genes are given only for firm matches. Part of the rows lack a size; the others show once, few, many or a class for expanded clones.

d_call,clone_size,j_call,v_call,cdr3_aa
-,few,TRBJ1-1,TRBV5-1,CASSLVPGEFTEAFF
TRBD1,few,TRBJ1-1,TRBV10-3,CAISDPRGSEAFF
TRBD1,many,-,TRBV7-9,CASRYSGTEYNEQFF
TRBD1,-,TRBJ1-5,TRBV20-1,CSATVQGLSNQPQHF
-,few,TRBJ2-5,TRBV12-3/TRBV12-4,CASSLAHEIRQTQYF
-,-,TRBJ1-2,TRBV28,CASRHYYGYTF
TRBD1,-,TRBJ2-5,TRBV7-2,CASSPRTGKLQETQYF
TRBD1,few,TRBJ1-2,TRBV6-5,CASSYSGDRARGYTF
-,-,TRBJ2-6,TRBV15,CATSGTYMDSGANVLTF
-,-,TRBJ2-2,TRBV12-3/TRBV12-4,CASTLGTPNTGELFF
TRBD2,-,TRBJ2-3,TRBV7-3,CASSRAGTSGTDTQYF
TRBD2,-,TRBJ2-1,TRBV3-1,CASRPTPSLGRGGLNEQFF
TRBD1,-,TRBJ2-5,TRBV5-1,CASSFLTGEETQYF
TRBD1,few,TRBJ2-7,TRBV6-5,CASSYATGTGYEQYF
-,-,TRBJ2-3,TRBV6-2/TRBV6-3,CASSWASGTDTQYF
TRBD1,few,TRBJ2-4,TRBV7-9,CASSPGTGFDKNIQYF
-,-,TRBJ1-1,TRBV28,CASSPSVPGVGTEAFF
-,few,TRBJ2-3,TRBV6-1,CASSDRAPYTDTQYF
-,many,TRBJ1-4,TRBV25-1,CASSELEFNEKLFF
TRBD2,-,TRBJ2-7,TRBV20-1,CSAWTSGSREQYF
-,-,TRBJ1-1,TRBV6-2/TRBV6-3,CASGPKVPGFNTEAFF
-,-,-,TRBV12-3/TRBV12-4,CASSYPPNGQFF
TRBD1,few,TRBJ1-5,TRBV28,CASSFGQGRNQPQHF
TRBD2,-,TRBJ2-1,TRBV28,CASSNVFAGLAGGRRSSYNEQFF
TRBD2,few,TRBJ2-5,TRBV28,CASSPYPGGQETQYF
-,-,TRBJ1-2,TRBV2,CASSWGLGLGYGYTF
TRBD2,-,TRBJ2-3,TRBV6-5,CASSTPRTSGMEF
TRBD1,-,TRBJ1-5,TRBV30,CAWSRDSNNQPQHF
TRBD1,-,TRBJ2-6,TRBV11-3,CASSLARTGNNVLTF
-,-,TRBJ2-7,TRBV20-1,CSAKPGFNYEQYF
TRBD1,few,TRBJ2-5,TRBV7-9,CASSPTGGALETQYF
-,-,TRBJ1-6,TRBV2,CASSRTENSPLHF
TRBD2,few,TRBJ2-5,TRBV9,CASSVGLAGGWETQYF
TRBD1,few,TRBJ2-7,TRBV5-5,CASSWDSFSYEQYF
-,few,TRBJ1-1,TRBV4-1,CASSQIQLMNTEAFF
-,few,TRBJ2-7,TRBV5-1,CASSLGTVRNEQYF
-,once,TRBJ2-4,TRBV5-1,CASSLGSKPGTNLAKNIQYF
TRBD1,-,TRBJ2-1,TRBV4-1,CASSQDLWGRGPDEQFF
TRBD2,few,TRBJ2-5,TRBV18,CASSLQDSSGFSGTQYF
-,once,TRBJ1-1,TRBV20-1,CSARGRGFSEAFF
-,-,TRBJ1-1,TRBV14,CASSQEAGGITEAFF
-,few,TRBJ2-5,TRBV28,CASTALGETQYF
TRBD2,few,TRBJ2-3,TRBV7-2,CASSLVGTSGTDTQYF
-,-,TRBJ1-1,TRBV14,CASSQGGATNTEAFF
TRBD1,few,-,TRBV7-9,CASSSRDRAISYEQYF
-,-,TRBJ2-3,TRBV13,CASSLTGRRDTQYF